This TCR beta chain was observed in a study of blood T cell repertoires in COVID-19. Study at large: Sample material is recorded as cDNA or gDNA derived from T cells, B-cell-depleted T cells, or PBMCs.

Only one count was recorded for this clone. The V and J ends lost 0 bases and 5 bases respectively, with 6 bases between them. Germline V gene sequence: CDR1 SGHRS, CDR2 YFSETQ. This CDR3 has 13 amino acids. Per the original methods: Reference gene primer amplification gave estimated nucleated cell counts. Repertoires were generated with immunoSEQ multiplex PCR, while TCRdb's copy carries only in-frame clones and drops some. V, J and clone size derive from that table, while D and trimming were established from the DNA sequence. The data hold some 180,000 clones, with approximately 79% observed a single time.

The sequenced material came from peripheral blood. The sequence was obtained from a man aged 50-59 years who had recovered from COVID-19. This rearrangement joins TRBV5-1 to TRBJ2-1, with D unclear. DNA of the CDR3: TGCGCCAGCAGCTTGGATCAGGACAATGAGCAGTTCTTC. It codes for CASSLDQDNEQFF.